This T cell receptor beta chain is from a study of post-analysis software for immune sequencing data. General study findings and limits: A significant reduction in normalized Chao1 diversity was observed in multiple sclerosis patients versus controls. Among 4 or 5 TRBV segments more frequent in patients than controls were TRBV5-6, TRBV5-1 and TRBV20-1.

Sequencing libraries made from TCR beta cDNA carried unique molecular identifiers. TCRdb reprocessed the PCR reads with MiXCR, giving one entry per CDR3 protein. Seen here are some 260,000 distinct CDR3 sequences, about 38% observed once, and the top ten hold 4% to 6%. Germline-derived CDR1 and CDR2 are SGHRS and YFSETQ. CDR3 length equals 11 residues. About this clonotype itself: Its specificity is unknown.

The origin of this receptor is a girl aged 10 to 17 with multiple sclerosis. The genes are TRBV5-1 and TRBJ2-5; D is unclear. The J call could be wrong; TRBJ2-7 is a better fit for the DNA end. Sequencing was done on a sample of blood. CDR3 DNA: TGCGCCAGCAGCTCCCTTCACGAGCAGTACTTC. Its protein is CASSSLHEQYF.